These 10 T cell receptor beta chains were sequenced from one sample in a study of T cells in Graves' hyperthyroidism and ophthalmopathy. TCR beta CDR3 sequences were amplified from RNA transcripts. In the first-round RT-PCR of the TCR CDR3, the HTBI primer set was used. TCRdb recomputed calls from the multiplex PCR reads with MiXCR, one row per CDR3 protein. This table holds 390,000 or so distinct CDR3 sequences, roughly 15% found once. The material sequenced was blood. These receptors originate from a young man with Graves' ophthalmopathy.

Concerning this clonotype itself: This may arise from a read error, as a much more abundant clone is one base away. Written as DNA, the CDR3 is TGTGCCAGCAGGGAAACAGGGTCGGGCACTGGAGCTTTCTTT. Residues: CASRETGSGTGAFF. The chain carries TRBV28 and TRBJ1-1; D is perhaps TRBD1 (6 bases). Germline V lookup: CDR1 MDHEN, CDR2 SYDVKM. The CDR3 is 14 amino acids.

The table lists this clonotype with a few counts. The V gene is TRBV3-1, the J gene TRBJ2-3, with 12 bases aligning to TRBD2. V lost 2 bases, J lost 4 bases, and 10 bases stayed unmatched. Germline CDR1 and CDR2: LGHDT and YNNKEL (reference sequence). The CDR3 is made up of 18 amino acids. In DNA form, the CDR3 reads TGTGCCAGCAGCCAAATCCAACTAGCGGGAGGCGCCGCAGATACGCAGTATTTT. Amino acids: CASSQIQLAGGAADTQYF.

A few counts support this clonotype. Here the CDR3 reads CASSWDRGRGEKLFF. The CDR3 DNA reads as TGTGCCAGCAGTTGGGACCGGGGTCGGGGTGAAAAACTGTTTTTT. This chain links TRBV2 with TRBJ1-4; TRBD1 is a possible D gene (5 bases). The germline V gene has CDR1 SNHLY and CDR2 FYNNEI. The CDR3 totals 15 residues. Deletions cut 5 bases from V and 7 bases from J, with 17 bases between.

The chain carries TRBV4-2 and TRBJ2-5; 8 nucleotides line up with TRBD2. With 0 bases clipped from V and 5 bases from J, the junction kept 11 bases outside the gene matches. This CDR3 region has 17 residues. Per the germline V gene, CDR1 is LGHNA and CDR2 is YNFKEQ. The CDR3 region is CASSQDLGGGQGETQYF. CDR3 nucleotides: TGTGCCAGCAGCCAAGATTTGGGCGGGGGGCAGGGGGAGACCCAGTACTTC.

This clonotype was seen just once. A much larger clone is a single base away; this may be a read error. The chain joins TRBV6-2 or TRBV6-3 to TRBJ1-2; no reliable D call. Germline CDR1 MNHEY, CDR2 SVGEGT. CDR3 length: 14 amino acids. Here the CDR3 DNA reads TGTGTCAGCAGTTATGTGGATTTAGGCTATGGCTACACCTTC. Translation gives CVSSYVDLGYGYTF.

About this clonotype itself: This sequence may be a read error, since a much larger clone differs from it by one base. The chain has TRBV5-6 and TRBJ1-1, with a tentative D call TRBD1 (5 bases). The V gene's germline CDR1 is SGHDT and CDR2 YYEEEE. V was trimmed by 0 bases and J by 7 bases, leaving 7 bases between them. The CDR3 totals 12 residues. CDR3 amino acids: CASSLGQGEAFF. In DNA, the CDR3 is TGTGCCAGCAGCTTGGGTCAGGGTGAAGCTTTCTTT.

V and J are TRBV11-2 and TRBJ2-2; TRBD2 matches 14 bases. Per germline, CDR1 SGHAT and CDR2 FQNNGV. The CDR3 runs to 17 residues. V lost 5 bases and J lost 7; bases outside the gene matches: 9. CDR3 bases: TGTGCCAGCAGCCCCCGGACTAGCGGGAGGATGGTCGGGGAGCTGTTTTTT. Protein: CASSPRTSGRMVGELFF.

V is TRBV25-1 and J is TRBJ1-4, with D uncertain. Germline V gene sequence: CDR1 MGHDK, CDR2 SYGVNS. The V end was cut by 2 bases, the J end by 0 bases, with 7 bases between. The CDR3 has 15 amino acids. CDR3 in DNA: TGTGCCAGCAGTGAACTGGAGACAACTAATGAAAAACTGTTTTTT. Amino acid sequence: CASSELETTNEKLFF.

On this clonotype: A much larger clone is a single base away; this may be a read error. Because it lacks the conserved phenylalanine or tryptophan at the end, this CDR3 is likely a read error. DNA for the CDR3: TGTGCCAGCAGCGTCGGGACAGGGGCCTACAATGAGCAGTTCCTC. Its protein is CASSVGTGAYNEQFL. The chain carries TRBV7-8 and TRBJ2-1, with 10 bases aligning to TRBD1. The CDR3 consists of 15 residues. Trimming at V came to 5 bases and at J to 2 bases, leaving 3 bases not matched to a gene. CDR1 is SGHVS and CDR2 is FQNEAQ in the germline V gene.

Of note for this clonotype: It may be a read error: a sequence one base away is much more abundant. CDR3 DNA sequence: TGTGCCAGCAGCCAAATGTACGAGCAGTACTTC. As protein: CASSQMYEQYF. The chain employs TRBV3-1 and TRBJ2-7; no firm D call. The CDR3 extends over 11 amino acids. Trimming took off 2 bases at V and 4 bases at J, with 3 bases between the two ends. The germline CDR1 and CDR2 sequences are LGHDT and YNNKEL (reference sequence).